The 28 T cell receptor beta chains below all came from one sample that was sequenced in a study of T-cell memory formation after mild COVID-19. Using its own MiXCR run on the 5' RACE reads, TCRdb lists one record per CDR3 protein. The repertoire has around 190,000 distinct CDR3 sequences, approximately 17% of them found once; the top ten carry about 4%. The sequencing input was PBMCs or a T cell subset sorted from them (not recorded which). These receptors were collected from a man aged 18 to 29 who had mild COVID-19 (a few samples of this study predate the infection). Cell type and time point are not known.

V and J are TRBV4-2 and TRBJ2-3, with TRBD1 matching over 12 bases. The CDR3 is made up of 16 amino acids. Unmatched junction bases numbered 1, after V lost 1 base and J lost 2 bases. Germline V gene lookup returns CDR1 LGHNA and CDR2 YNFKEQ. CDR3 coding DNA: TGTGCCAGCAGCCAAGGGGGACAGGGGGCCACAGATACGCAGTATTTT. Translating it yields CASSQGGQGATDTQYF.

This chain joins TRBV5-1 and TRBJ2-7; perhaps TRBD1 as D (5 bases). The germline gives CDR1 SGHRS, CDR2 YFSETQ. CDR3 size: 14 residues. Trimming removed 0 bases at V and 5 bases at J, with 12 bases between. CDR3 in amino acids: CASSLATRGNEQYF. For the CDR3, the DNA is TGCGCCAGCAGCTTGGCCACAAGGGGCAACGAGCAGTACTTC.

The chain recombines TRBV4-2 with TRBJ1-1, with 7 bases fitting TRBD1. Germline lookup yields CDR1 LGHNA and CDR2 YNFKEQ. J was trimmed by 5 bases and V by 1 base; bases with no gene match: 7. The CDR3 length is 15 residues. In DNA, the CDR3 is TGTGCCAGCAGCCAAGCGGCCCAGGGGGGAACTGAAGCTTTCTTT. Residues: CASSQAAQGGTEAFF.

Only a few counts were recorded for this clonotype. The chain employs TRBV20-1 and TRBJ1-5, with no clear D. This CDR3 spans 14 amino acids. CDR1 DFQATT and CDR2 SNEGSKA come from the germline V gene (reference sequence). V was shortened by 4 bases and J by 6 bases, with 16 bases between the two germline ends. The CDR3, as DNA: TGCAGTGCTACCCCCGGGCCCGAGAGTCAGCCCCAGCATTTT. Amino acid sequence: CSATPGPESQPQHF.

This clonotype was detected only once. V usage is TRBV3-1 and J usage is TRBJ2-2, with D hard to call. V lost 2 bases and J 6 bases, leaving 7 bases between the germline ends. Germline CDR1 LGHDT, CDR2 YNNKEL (reference sequence). CDR3 length: 13 amino acids. The CDR3 is CASSQKGSGELFF. In DNA, the CDR3 is TGTGCCAGCAGCCAAAAGGGCTCCGGGGAGCTGTTTTTT.

This clonotype turned up a few times. The chain carries TRBV29-1 and TRBJ1-1; D is unresolved. The germline V gene has CDR1 SQVTM and CDR2 ANQGSEA. The CDR3 length is 12 residues. Trimming shortened V by 5 bases and J by 3 bases, and 10 bases separated the two germline ends. The CDR3 coding sequence is TGCAGCGTTCGTCCCTTTTACACTGAAGCTTTCTTT. It yields the protein CSVRPFYTEAFF.

This clonotype was picked up a small number of times. V usage is TRBV27 and J usage is TRBJ2-7; TRBD1 matches at 7 bases. Looked up from germline, CDR1 is MNHEY and CDR2 is SMNVEV (reference sequence). This CDR3 contains 15 residues. V was clipped by 3 bases and J by 4 bases; unmatched bases: 9. DNA for the CDR3: TGTGCCAGCAGTTTCCAAGGGACAGATCCTTACGAGCAGTACTTC. Amino acid sequence: CASSFQGTDPYEQYF.

This chain connects TRBV7-9 to TRBJ1-1; D perhaps matches TRBD1 (5 bases). CDR3 length equals 14 residues. CDR1 is SEHNR, CDR2 FQNEAQ, per germline (reference sequence). V was shortened by 2 bases and J by 5 bases, with 12 bases between the two germline ends. The CDR3 region has the DNA TGTGCCAGCAGCTTAAGTCCGACAGAGACTGAAGCTTTCTTT. Translating it yields CASSLSPTETEAFF.

J is TRBJ2-3 and V is TRBV20-1; tentatively, D is TRBD2 (5 bases). This CDR3 has 14 residues. Germline V gene sequence: CDR1 DFQATT, CDR2 SNEGSKA (reference sequence). Trimming pared 7 bases from V and 1 base from J, leaving 15 bases between. This CDR3 is CSVGDYVGTDTQYF. The DNA of the CDR3 is TGCAGTGTCGGGGATTATGTGGGCACAGATACGCAGTATTTT.

This clonotype was counted ten times or more. The chain couples TRBV6-5 to TRBJ2-7, with a weak D call TRBD2 (5 bases). Germline V lookup: CDR1 MNHEY, CDR2 SVGAGI. The V end was cut by 4 bases, the J end by 5 bases, with 18 bases between. The CDR3 sequence is 15 residues long. In DNA form, the CDR3 reads TGTGCCAGCAGTTTTTCTATCTTTGGTAGCGACGAGCAGTACTTC. Its translation is CASSFSIFGSDEQYF.

This clonotype appeared a few times. The chain couples TRBV29-1 to TRBJ2-7; possible D gene TRBD1, 6 bases. The CDR3 has 13 residues. CDR1 SQVTM and CDR2 ANQGSEA come from the germline V gene. Between the trimmed V and J ends, which lost 7 bases and 0 bases, there was a span of 13 bases. CDR3 region: CSALDRASYEQYF. The CDR3, as DNA: TGCAGCGCCTTGGACAGAGCCTCCTACGAGCAGTACTTC.

This clonotype occurred a few times. The chain uses TRBV28 and TRBJ2-3; 9 bases fit TRBD2. Trimming removed 5 bases from V and 2 bases from J; junction bases left unmatched: 8. Germline V gives CDR1 MDHEN, CDR2 SYDVKM. The CDR3 consists of 16 residues. CDR3 bases: TGTGCCAGCAGTCTTAAGGCGGGGGGGGTCACAGATACGCAGTATTTT. It translates to CASSLKAGGVTDTQYF.

The chain recombines TRBV5-4 with TRBJ1-6; maybe TRBD1 (6 bases). This CDR3 spans 15 amino acids. CDR1 and CDR2 from the germline V gene are SGHNT and YYREEE (reference sequence). Trimming took 3 bases from V and 7 from J, leaving 14 bases between them. DNA of the CDR3: TGTGCCAGCAGCTGGGGAACAGGGCGGAATTCACCCCTCCACTTT. Its translation: CASSWGTGRNSPLHF.

J is TRBJ2-2 and V is TRBV7-8; D might be TRBD1 (6 bases). V was trimmed by 2 bases and J by 5 bases, leaving 21 bases between them. From germline, CDR1 is SGHVS and CDR2 FQNEAQ. CDR3 length equals 18 residues. CDR3 DNA: TGTGCCAGCAGCTTATCACGGGACACCCCCTTGGGAACCGGGGAGCTGTTTTTT. It encodes CASSLSRDTPLGTGELFF.

This clonotype was detected only a few times. This chain joins TRBV2 and TRBJ2-5, with D perhaps being TRBD1 or TRBD2 (5 bases each). This CDR3 comprises 10 residues. V lost 8 bases and J lost 5, with 6 bases in between. Germline loops: CDR1 SNHLY, CDR2 FYNNEI. This chain's CDR3 is CASGTETQYF. CDR3 nucleotides: TGTGCCAGCGGGACGGAGACCCAGTACTTC.

This clonotype has only a few counts. The chain links TRBV6-2 or TRBV6-3 to TRBJ1-2, with D tentatively TRBD1 (5 bases). The V end lost 5 bases, the J end lost 4 bases, and 20 bases lay between the germline ends. Looked up from germline, CDR1 is MNHEY and CDR2 is SVGEGT. The CDR3 is 16 residues long. The CDR3 region has the DNA TGTGCCAGCAGTCATCGGGACGGACGAAACCCCTATGGCTACACCTTC. As protein: CASSHRDGRNPYGYTF.

The rearrangement links TRBV28 to TRBJ1-5; the D gene is possibly TRBD1 (5 bases). Trimming removed 3 bases at V and 5 bases at J, with 14 bases between. Germline lookup yields CDR1 MDHEN and CDR2 SYDVKM. The CDR3 is 15 residues long. In nucleotides, the CDR3 is TGTGCCAGCAGTTTGATCCAGGGAGGGGATCAGCCCCAGCATTTT. As protein: CASSLIQGGDQPQHF.

CDR3 sequence reads: CASSSPGQEAFF. The CDR3 DNA reads as TGTGCCAGCTCATCTCCGGGTCAGGAAGCTTTCTTT. V usage is TRBV6-2 or TRBV6-3 and J usage is TRBJ1-1; D not certain. Germline V gene data show CDR1 as MNHEY and CDR2 as SVGEGT. Trimming took 8 bases from V and 8 from J, leaving 15 bases between them. This CDR3 region has 12 residues.

The rearrangement uses TRBV5-1 and TRBJ2-3; 9 nucleotides match TRBD2. The CDR3 covers 16 residues. CDR1 is SGHRS and CDR2 is YFSETQ in the germline V gene. V lost 0 bases, J lost 4 bases, and 6 bases stayed unmatched. CDR3 in DNA: TGCGCCAGCAGCTTGGGAGGCGGGGGGGCTTCAGATACGCAGTATTTT. Its protein is CASSLGGGGASDTQYF.

The gene calls are TRBV5-6 and TRBJ1-1; no firm D call. The V gene's germline CDR1 is SGHDT and CDR2 YYEEEE. CDR3 size: 13 residues. The germline V and J ends were trimmed by 4 bases and 5 bases, with 12 bases remaining between them. The CDR3 DNA reads TGTGCCAGCAGCCCTGGCCCGGGGACTGAAGCTTTCTTT. Translating it yields CASSPGPGTEAFF.

This chain links TRBV9 with TRBJ2-3, with D perhaps TRBD1 (6 bases). The CDR3 totals 16 residues. Per the germline V gene, CDR1 is SGDLS and CDR2 is YYNGEE. V lost 0 bases to trimming and J lost 1 base, with 12 bases between them. The CDR3 loop is CASSVERQGCTDTQYF. CDR3 DNA: TGTGCCAGCAGCGTAGAGAGGCAGGGGTGCACAGATACGCAGTATTTT. The full variable domain, completed using reference TRBV9 and TRBJ2-3, is DSGVTQTPKHLITATGQRVTLRCSPRSGDLSVYWYQQSLDQGLQFLIQYYNGEERAKGNILERFSAQQFPDLHSELNLSSLELGDSALYFCASSVERQGCTDTQYFGPGTRLTVL.

This clonotype has only a few counts. The gene calls are TRBV5-4 and TRBJ2-1; maybe TRBD1 (5 bases). V was trimmed by 1 base and J by 8 bases, leaving 10 bases between them. This CDR3 comprises 13 residues. Germline CDR1 reads SGHNT; CDR2 reads YYREEE (reference sequence). For the CDR3, the DNA is TGTGCCAGCAGCTTGCATGGGGCATATGAGCAGTTCTTC. Protein sequence: CASSLHGAYEQFF.

The genes are TRBV2 and TRBJ1-5; a weak D match, TRBD1 (5 bases). Trimming stripped 6 bases from V and 7 bases from J, with 19 bases between. CDR1 is SNHLY, CDR2 FYNNEI, per germline. This CDR3 is built from 15 residues. CDR3 loop: CASSAGTFLGQPQHF. DNA for the CDR3: TGTGCCAGCAGCGCCGGGACTTTCCTTGGGCAGCCCCAGCATTTT. Looking up the rest from reference TRBV2 and TRBJ1-5 gives the full variable domain: EPEVTQTPSHQVTQMGQEVILRCVPISNHLYFYWYRQILGQKVEFLVSFYNNEISEKSEIFDDQFSVERPDGSNFTLKIRSTKLEDSAMYFCASSAGTFLGQPQHFGDGTRLSIL.

The chain joins TRBV4-3 to TRBJ2-1; 8 positions match TRBD2. The ends lost 6 bases at V and 6 bases at J; junction bases unmatched: 10. The CDR3 is 15 amino acids. Germline CDR1 is LGHNA and CDR2 is YSLEER. The CDR3 reads CASRHTPGTSNEQFF. CDR3 DNA: TGCGCCAGCAGACACACCCCCGGGACTAGCAATGAGCAGTTCTTC.

There are a few counts of this clonotype. The chain joins TRBV9 to TRBJ2-5, with TRBD2 matching over 7 bases. The germline CDR1 and CDR2 sequences are SGDLS and YYNGEE. The CDR3 has 16 amino acids. The ends lost 3 bases at V and 5 bases at J; junction bases unmatched: 13. The CDR3 DNA is TGTGCCAGCAGCGGACGAGGGAGGGGCCTCTATGAGACCCAGTACTTC. As protein: CASSGRGRGLYETQYF.

The rearrangement joins TRBV6-5 to TRBJ1-5; 9 positions agree with TRBD1. The germline V gene encodes CDR1 MNHEY and CDR2 SVGAGI. The CDR3 runs 13 residues. J lost 6 bases, V lost 6 bases, and 3 bases had no gene match. The CDR3 reads CASSRQGGQPQHF. Written as DNA, the CDR3 is TGTGCCAGCAGCAGACAGGGGGGTCAGCCCCAGCATTTT.

This clonotype has more than one count but fewer than ten. The rearrangement joins TRBV5-1 to TRBJ2-2; TRBD2 matches 12 bases. This CDR3 is built from 15 residues. The V segment lost 5 bases and the J segment 3 bases; nucleotides outside the gene matches: 2. In germline, CDR1 is SGHRS, CDR2 YFSETQ. CDR3 in amino acids: CASRTSGGYTGELFF. The CDR3 nucleotides read TGCGCCAGCAGGACTAGCGGGGGCTACACCGGGGAGCTGTTTTTT. Full variable domain (missing parts from reference TRBV5-1 and TRBJ2-2): KAGVTQTPRYLIKTRGQQVTLSCSPISGHRSVSWYQQTPGQGLQFLFEYFSETQRNKGNFPGRFSGRQFSNSRSEMNVSTLELGDSALYLCASRTSGGYTGELFFGEGSRLTVL.

V is TRBV7-4 and J is TRBJ1-5; D gene ambiguous. CDR1 is SGHVT, CDR2 SQSDAQ, per germline. This CDR3 spans 14 amino acids. The V gene lost 2 bases and the J gene lost 2 bases, with 7 bases spanning the gap. CDR3 amino acids: CASSLHQGNQPQHF. DNA of the CDR3: TGTGCCAGCAGCTTACACCAGGGCAATCAGCCCCAGCATTTT.